The source of this T cell receptor (beta chain) is a study of cytomegalovirus exposure and HLA in healthy donors. The study's findings and limits: Some segments of the V type, notably TRBV6-2 and TRBV6-3, were excluded as indistinguishable.

For this clone: The antigen remains undetermined.

Primers: 60 Vbeta forward and 13 Jbeta reverse. The protocol was immunoSEQ multiplex PCR, while the TCRdb copy is restricted to in-frame clones and leaves out a portion. This sample has under 200,000 clones, with 70% to 90% found just once. Germline values: CDR1 SNHLY, CDR2 FYNNEI. Deletions cut 5 bases from V and 0 bases from J, with 7 bases between. This CDR3 spans 14 amino acids. The sequence was obtained from a man aged 18 to 30 in good health and CMV-seropositive. The sequenced sample consisted of PBMCs. This chain links TRBV2 with TRBJ2-2; D remains ambiguous. The CDR3 region has the DNA TGTGCCAGCAGTTATACTTCGAACACCGGGGAGCTGTTTTTT. Its protein is CASSYTSNTGELFF.